This note documents a single TCR beta chain sequence. This entry comes from a study of T cell changes during pregnancy in multiple sclerosis. TCRdb keeps only in-frame clones here, not all; method: immunoSEQ multiplex PCR. The sample has fewer than 95,000 clones; 85% to 95% are singletons. Sequencing was performed on peripheral blood, taken in the first trimester of pregnancy. The clonotype comes from a female donor with multiple sclerosis, enrolled in a pregnancy study.

The CDR3 sequence: CASNGLAAQETQYF. The CDR3 nucleotides read TGTGCCAGCAACGGACTAGCGGCCCAAGAGACCCAGTACTTC. The rearrangement links TRBV2 to TRBJ2-5; 10 bases are shared with TRBD2. J was trimmed by 1 base and V by 7 bases; bases with no gene match: 3. The CDR3 runs 14 residues. Germline V gene data show CDR1 as SNHLY and CDR2 as FYNNEI.